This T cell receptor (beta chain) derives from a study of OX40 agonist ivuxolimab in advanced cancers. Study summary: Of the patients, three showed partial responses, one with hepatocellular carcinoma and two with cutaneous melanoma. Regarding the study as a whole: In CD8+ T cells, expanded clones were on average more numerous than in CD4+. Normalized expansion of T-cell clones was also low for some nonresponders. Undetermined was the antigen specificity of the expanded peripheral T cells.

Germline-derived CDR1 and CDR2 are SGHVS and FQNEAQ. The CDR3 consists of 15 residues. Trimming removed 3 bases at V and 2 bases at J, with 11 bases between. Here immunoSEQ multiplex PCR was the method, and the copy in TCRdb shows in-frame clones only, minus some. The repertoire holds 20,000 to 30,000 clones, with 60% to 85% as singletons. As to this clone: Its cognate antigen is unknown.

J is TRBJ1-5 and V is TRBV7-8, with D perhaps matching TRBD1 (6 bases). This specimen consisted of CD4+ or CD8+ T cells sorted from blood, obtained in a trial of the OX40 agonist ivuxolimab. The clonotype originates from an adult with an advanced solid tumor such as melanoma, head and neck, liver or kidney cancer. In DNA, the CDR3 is TGTGCCAGCAGCTTCGGTCGACAGGGCAATCAGCCCCAGCATTTT. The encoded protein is CASSFGRQGNQPQHF.